This T cell receptor (beta chain) was captured by sequencing in a study of T cell responses to AZD1222 COVID-19 vaccine. Study results and caveats: Rises in breadth and depth of Spike-specific TCRs came after two AZD1222 doses. Reportedly, close to half of spike-specific TCRs are directed against unmutated variant regions. CD4 TCRs linked to vaccination spanned spike, dominating at 160-218 and 743-854.

Generated by immunoSEQ multiplex PCR, the TCRdb table keeps only in-frame clones and is missing some. The table shows roughly 50,000 clones, with about 86% occurring only once. The CDR3 extends over 15 amino acids. The ends lost 6 bases at V and 0 bases at J; junction bases unmatched: 6. CDR1 is SQVTM, CDR2 ANQGSEA, per germline. Worth noting for this clone: What it binds is not known.

This TCR derives from an adult who received the AZD1222 COVID-19 vaccine. Sequencing used peripheral blood, obtained 28 days after the second AZD1222 dose. The V call is TRBV29-1, the J call TRBJ1-4; 8 bases are shared with TRBD1. DNA of the CDR3: TGCAGCGTCACTGGACAGGGTGCAACTAATGAAAAACTGTTTTTT. Protein product: CSVTGQGATNEKLFF.